The 25 T cell receptor beta chains in this list originate from one sample, sequenced in a study of control samples from healthy donors and cancer patients (dated by TCRdb to 2018 to 2020). Library construction relied on the immunoSEQ multiplex PCR assay. Drawn from immuneACCESS, this table holds only the in-frame rearrangements with V and J called that TCRdb kept. Clones are partly lost; checked studies trace under half to an unresolved V gene and leave the rest unexplained. Across this sample there are fewer than 200,000 clones, with around 94% seen only once. The biggest ten clones account for approximately 14% of the sample. The sequencing sample was made of PBMCs. These receptors originate from a man aged 55-75 years with colorectal cancer.

The sample holds one count of this clone. The rearrangement links TRBV7-2 to TRBJ1-2, with TRBD1 as a possible D gene (5 bases). CDR1 SGHTA and CDR2 FQGNSA come from the germline V gene. With 2 bases removed from V and 3 bases from J, the gap between germline ends came to 7 bases. The CDR3 consists of 13 residues. CDR3 residues: CASSLSRDYGYTF. The DNA for the CDR3 is TGTGCCAGCAGCTTAAGCAGGGACTATGGCTACACCTTC.

This chain uses TRBV7-2 with TRBJ2-5; a possible D gene is TRBD2 (6 bases). CDR3 length equals 15 residues. Germline V gene sequence: CDR1 SGHTA, CDR2 FQGNSA. The ends were cut back, 0 bases at V and 2 bases at J, with 10 bases in the middle. The DNA of the CDR3 is TGTGCCAGCAGCTTAGCCGGGGGAGAACAAGAGACCCAGTACTTC. Its protein product is CASSLAGGEQETQYF.

This clone has just one count. The chain recombines TRBV2 with TRBJ2-7; 7 positions agree with TRBD1. Germline V gives CDR1 SNHLY, CDR2 FYNNEI. CDR3 length equals 15 residues. With V trimmed by 5 bases and J by 5 bases, 12 bases remained unmatched. The CDR3 spells CASSFEGAPIHEQYF. CDR3 DNA: TGTGCCAGCAGTTTCGAGGGGGCCCCAATCCACGAGCAGTACTTC.

The rearrangement links TRBV19 to TRBJ1-1; maybe TRBD1 (5 bases). CDR1 and CDR2 (germline): LNHDA, SQIVND (reference sequence). Trimming cost V 8 bases and J 5 bases, with 12 bases left between them. CDR3 size: 12 residues. The CDR3 here is CASRAGKTEAFF. In DNA form, the CDR3 reads TGTGCCAGTCGGGCAGGGAAAACTGAAGCTTTCTTT.

The chain links TRBV3-1 (or the pseudogene TRBV3-2) to TRBJ2-2; no definite D call. The V end lost 2 bases, the J end lost 3 bases, and 7 bases lay between the germline ends. Germline-derived CDR1 and CDR2 are LGHDT and YNNKEL (reference sequence). This CDR3 spans 14 amino acids. CDR3 coding DNA: TGTGCCAGCAGCCAACCAACTTACACCGGGGAGCTGTTTTTT. Its protein is CASSQPTYTGELFF.

The chain has TRBV11-2 and TRBJ1-1, with 12 bases aligning to TRBD1. V lost 1 base, J lost 5 bases, and 5 bases stayed unmatched. Germline loops: CDR1 SGHAT, CDR2 FQNNGV. The length of the CDR3 is 16 residues. The CDR3 coding sequence is TGTGCCAGCAGCTTAGCGGGACAGGGGGCGCGGACTGAAGCTTTCTTT. Its protein product is CASSLAGQGARTEAFF. Using reference TRBV11-2 and TRBJ1-1 for the parts outside the CDR3, the full variable domain is EAGVAQSPRYKIIEKRQSVAFWCNPISGHATLYWYQQILGQGPKLLIQFQNNGVVDDSQLPKDRFSAERLKGVDSTLKIQPAKLEDSAVYLCASSLAGQGARTEAFFGQGTRLTVV.

Turning to this clone: Other DNA sequences of this sample code for an identical CDR3. The chain employs TRBV18 and TRBJ1-2; 9 nucleotides agree with TRBD1. V was pared by 3 bases and J by 2 bases, with 1 base of the junction left unmatched. CDR1 is KGHSH and CDR2 is LQKENI in the germline V gene. The CDR3 sequence is 14 residues long. This CDR3 is CASSPGQGNYGYTF. The CDR3 nucleotides are TGTGCCAGCTCACCGGGACAGGGCAACTATGGCTACACCTTC.

The rearrangement joins TRBV27 to TRBJ1-6; no definite D call. Between the trimmed V and J ends, which lost 6 bases and 7 bases, there was a span of 10 bases. This CDR3 has 13 residues. Germline CDR1 MNHEY, CDR2 SMNVEV (reference sequence). CDR3 sequence reads: CASSLMSNSPLHF. As DNA, the CDR3 is TGTGCCAGCAGCCTGATGTCGAATTCACCCCTCCACTTT.

This clone was seen only once. The genes are TRBV6-5 and TRBJ1-2; the match to TRBD1 covers 7 bases. Germline V gene data show CDR1 as MNHEY and CDR2 as SVGAGI. CDR3 size: 15 residues. J gave up 0 bases and V 5 bases, and 6 bases lay outside the gene matches. The DNA of the CDR3 is TGTGCCAGCAGTCCCGATGGACAGGCTAACTATGGCTACACCTTC. It codes for CASSPDGQANYGYTF.

This rearrangement joins TRBV20-1 to TRBJ2-2, with TRBD2 matching over 10 bases. This CDR3 has 15 amino acids. Looked up from germline, CDR1 is DFQATT and CDR2 is SNEGSKA (reference sequence). V shed 3 bases, J shed 1 base, and the junction held 2 bases outside the gene matches. DNA of the CDR3: TGCAGTGCTAGTGTAGCGGGGGGGAACACCGGGGAGCTGTTTTTT. Translating gives CSASVAGGNTGELFF.

This clone was observed a few times. The chain has TRBV19 and TRBJ1-5; 8 bases fit TRBD1. The CDR3 extends over 14 amino acids. Unmatched junction bases numbered 7, after V lost 6 bases and J lost 6 bases. Germline CDR1 is LNHDA and CDR2 is SQIVND (reference sequence). The CDR3 sequence is CASRATGGGQPQHF. For the CDR3, the DNA is TGTGCCAGTAGGGCAACAGGGGGAGGTCAGCCCCAGCATTTT. The variable domain in full, with the rest retrieved from reference TRBV19 and TRBJ1-5, is DGGITQSPKYLFRKEGQNVTLSCEQNLNHDAMYWYRQDPGQGLRLIYYSQIVNDFQKGDIAEGYSVSREKKESFPLTVTSAQKNPTAFYLCASRATGGGQPQHFGDGTRLSIL.

Here the CDR3 reads CASSPKSGTYEQYF. The CDR3 coding sequence is TGTGCCAGCTCACCAAAAAGCGGTACCTACGAGCAGTACTTC. The rearrangement joins TRBV18 to TRBJ2-7; D might be TRBD2 (5 bases). V was pared by 2 bases and J by 2 bases, with 10 bases between. The germline gives CDR1 KGHSH, CDR2 LQKENI. This CDR3 has 14 residues.

The chain couples TRBV24-1 to TRBJ1-1, with D possibly TRBD1 on 5 matching bases. This CDR3 region has 12 residues. Germline V gives CDR1 KGHDR, CDR2 SFDVKD. V lost 4 bases and J lost 4, with 6 bases in between. The DNA for the CDR3 is TGTGCCACCAGTGACGGGGGCACTGAAGCTTTCTTT. Protein sequence: CATSDGGTEAFF.

The V call is TRBV6-5, the J call TRBJ1-2; tentative D call: TRBD1 (6 bases). The CDR3 runs 14 residues. Deletions cut 2 bases from V and 6 bases from J, with 13 bases between. CDR1 is MNHEY and CDR2 is SVGAGI in the germline V gene. CDR3 sequence (DNA): TGTGCCAGCAGTTACGAGGACAGAAGGAATGGCTACACCTTC. Translation: CASSYEDRRNGYTF.

CDR3 in amino acids: CASSPGQGVAYEQYF. CDR3 coding DNA: TGCGCCAGCAGCCCAGGACAGGGTGTAGCCTACGAGCAGTACTTC. The chain carries TRBV5-1 and TRBJ2-7, with 8 nucleotides matching TRBD1. Germline V lookup: CDR1 SGHRS, CDR2 YFSETQ. The CDR3 totals 15 residues. J was trimmed by 2 bases and V by 4 bases; bases with no gene match: 8.

V usage is TRBV6-5 and J usage is TRBJ2-2; no firm D call. The germline CDR1 and CDR2 sequences are MNHEY and SVGAGI. V gave up 6 bases and J gave up 7 bases, with 9 bases separating them. The CDR3 has 12 residues. The CDR3 loop reads CASSPAGGELFF. CDR3 in DNA: TGTGCCAGCAGCCCGGCTGGCGGGGAGCTGTTTTTT.

The chain is built from TRBV27 and TRBJ2-2; TRBD1 aligns across 9 bases. The V gene end was trimmed by 8 bases and the J gene end by 8 bases; junction bases not matched to a gene: 12. The CDR3 loop spans 15 amino acids. Per the germline V gene, CDR1 is MNHEY and CDR2 is SMNVEV (reference sequence). The CDR3 spells CASVPPGQGWGELFF. In nucleotides, the CDR3 is TGTGCCAGCGTACCGCCGGGACAGGGATGGGGGGAGCTGTTTTTT.

The V and J genes are TRBV7-9 and TRBJ2-3; possibly TRBD1 for D (6 bases). The germline gives CDR1 SEHNR, CDR2 FQNEAQ (reference sequence). The CDR3 length is 14 residues. The V gene lost 1 base and the J gene lost 5 bases, with 10 bases spanning the gap. The CDR3 DNA follows: TGTGCCAGCAGCTTAGTGGCCAGGGGAGATACGCAGTATTTT. Its protein is CASSLVARGDTQYF.

This chain uses TRBV7-9 with TRBJ2-1; maybe TRBD1 (5 bases). From germline, CDR1 is SEHNR and CDR2 FQNEAQ (reference sequence). The CDR3 extends over 17 amino acids. The V end was cut by 5 bases, the J end by 6 bases, with 23 bases between. The CDR3 sequence is CASSPTSGHYPLNEQFF. The CDR3 bases are TGTGCCAGCAGCCCAACGTCAGGACACTACCCCCTCAATGAGCAGTTCTTC.

The V call is TRBV28, the J call TRBJ1-2, with 8 nucleotides matching TRBD1. Germline CDR1 is MDHEN and CDR2 is SYDVKM. The V and J ends lost 4 bases and 2 bases, in that order; junction bases with no gene match: 3. The CDR3 covers 14 residues. The DNA of the CDR3 is TGTGCCAGCAGTTCCGGGACAGGAAACTATGGCTACACCTTC. It translates to CASSSGTGNYGYTF.

This rearrangement joins TRBV29-1 to TRBJ2-1; 11 bases align to TRBD1. Per germline, CDR1 SQVTM and CDR2 ANQGSEA. The CDR3 totals 13 residues. The ends lost 6 bases at V and 8 bases at J; junction bases unmatched: 6. The CDR3 reads CSVRTGGGYEQFF. The CDR3 nucleotides are TGCAGCGTCAGGACAGGGGGCGGGTATGAGCAGTTCTTC.

The chain has TRBV19 and TRBJ1-3; D is uncertain. The CDR3 contains 14 residues. V lost 5 bases and J lost 0, with 8 bases in between. From germline, CDR1 is LNHDA and CDR2 SQIVND (reference sequence). The CDR3 sequence: CASSEGYSGNTIYF. The DNA of the CDR3 is TGTGCCAGTAGTGAGGGCTACTCTGGAAACACCATATATTTT.

The rearrangement links TRBV7-9 to TRBJ2-2; 7 bases line up with TRBD1. In germline, CDR1 is SEHNR, CDR2 FQNEAQ (reference sequence). The CDR3 runs 15 residues. Trimming took 4 bases from V and 1 from J; bases not matched to a gene: 3. In nucleotides, the CDR3 is TGTGCCAGCAGCTCCCGACAGGGGAACACCGGGGAGCTGTTTTTT. This codes for CASSSRQGNTGELFF.

V usage is TRBV25-1 and J usage is TRBJ2-5, with D possibly matching TRBD1 (6 bases). This CDR3 has 14 residues. Germline CDR1 reads MGHDK; CDR2 reads SYGVNS. Trimming removed 6 bases from V and 2 bases from J, with 13 bases in between. In DNA form, the CDR3 reads TGTGCCAGCAGCCCCGACAGGACTCAAGAGACCCAGTACTTC. Translated, it gives CASSPDRTQETQYF.

The chain combines TRBV12-2 with TRBJ2-6. TRBV12-2 constitutes a pseudogene. The CDR3 consists of 19 residues. Written as DNA, the CDR3 is TGTGCAAGTCGCTTAACCGGGACCTCTGAGGGCCCTGGGGCCAACGTCCTGACTTTC. It codes for CASRLTGTSEGPGANVLTF.